These T cell receptor beta chains were read from a single sample in a study of cytomegalovirus exposure and HLA in healthy donors. Sequencing used immunoSEQ multiplex PCR; TCRdb keeps in-frame clones, though not all of them. The sample includes 55,000 to 85,000 clones, 86% of them seen just once. The sample taken for sequencing was PBMCs. The receptors originated from a woman in her twenties or thirties in good health and CMV-seronegative. The CDR3 runs from the conserved cysteine through the conserved F or W. The D gene is left open where the match is weak. Size tells how often a clone was seen (once, few, many) or the class of an expanded clone, and some rows leave it out.

CDR3 protein | CDR3 DNA | V gene | clone size | J gene | D gene
CASSPRGSSGYTF | TGTGCCAGCAGTCCCCGGGGGAGTTCAGGCTACACCTTC | TRBV6-1 | NA | TRBJ1-2 | NA
CASSIRTGRGNEQFF | TGTGCCAGCAGCATCCGGACAGGCCGTGGGAATGAGCAGTTCTTC | TRBV7-2 | NA | TRBJ2-1 | TRBD1
CASGRGQGYGYTF | TGTGCCAGCGGAAGGGGGCAGGGCTATGGCTACACCTTC | TRBV25-1 | NA | TRBJ1-2 | TRBD1
CASSDVGRYF | TGTGCCAGCAGTGACGTAGGGAGGTACTTC | TRBV6-1 | NA | TRBJ2-5 | NA
CASTVTRQSTNEKLFF | TGTGCCAGCACGGTCACGAGGCAGTCAACTAATGAAAAACTGTTTTTT | TRBV6-4 | NA | TRBJ1-4 | NA
CASRQGLNTEAFF | TGTGCCAGCAGACAGGGCCTAAACACTGAAGCTTTCTTT | TRBV11-2 | NA | TRBJ1-1 | NA
CASSQDLAGEDNEQYF | TGTGCCAGCAGCCAAGATCTAGCGGGAGAAGATAACGAGCAGTACTTC | TRBV14 | NA | TRBJ2-7 | TRBD2
CASSDGTSPYNEQFF | TGTGCCAGCAGCGACGGGACTAGTCCCTACAATGAGCAGTTCTTC | TRBV9 | NA | TRBJ2-1 | TRBD2
CASSRGLAGGDTQYF | TGTGCCAGCAGCCGGGGACTAGCGGGAGGAGATACGCAGTATTTT | TRBV27 | NA | TRBJ2-3 | TRBD2
CASRAQGGGYTDTQYF | TGTGCCAGCAGGGCACAGGGGGGAGGGTACACAGATACGCAGTATTTT | TRBV11-1 | NA | TRBJ2-3 | NA
CASSLIGGLAGDGETQYF | TGTGCCAGCAGCTTAATAGGGGGACTAGCGGGAGATGGGGAGACCCAGTACTTC | TRBV7-3 | NA | TRBJ2-5 | TRBD2
CASSLTLATNEKLFF | TGTGCCAGCAGTCTTACATTGGCAACTAATGAAAAACTGTTTTTT | TRBV14 | NA | TRBJ1-4 | NA
CRAFSGRGGWDEQFF | TGCAGGGCCTTTAGCGGGAGGGGGGGGTGGGATGAGCAGTTCTTC | TRBV29-1 | NA | TRBJ2-1 | TRBD2
CASSYRDNSGNTIYF | TGTGCCAGCAGCTACAGGGATAACTCTGGAAACACCATATATTTT | TRBV11-3 | NA | TRBJ1-3 | NA
CASSQRLAGLQETQYF | TGTGCCAGCAGCCAAAGACTAGCGGGGTTACAAGAGACCCAGTACTTC | TRBV4-2 | NA | TRBJ2-5 | TRBD2
CASSQDGGHSYEQYF | TGCGCCAGCAGCCAAGATGGGGGACACTCCTACGAGCAGTACTTC | TRBV4-1 | NA | TRBJ2-7 | NA
CASSARQGGGNTIYF | TGTGCCAGCAGCGCGAGACAGGGTGGTGGAAACACCATATATTTT | TRBV5-4 | NA | TRBJ1-3 | TRBD1
CASSWLAGDIQYF | TGTGCCAGCAGTTGGCTAGCGGGAGACATTCAGTACTTC | TRBV6-5 | NA | TRBJ2-4 | TRBD2
CASSEDTTAYRGYTF | TGTGCCAGCAGTGAAGATACTACGGCTTATCGGGGCTACACCTTC | TRBV2 | NA | TRBJ1-2 | NA
CASSNRGPGEQYF | TGTGCCAGCAGCAACAGGGGGCCTGGCGAGCAGTACTTC | TRBV5-4 | NA | TRBJ2-7 | TRBD1
CASSQDSRGLGNTIYF | TGCGCCAGCAGCCAAGATTCCCGGGGTTTGGGAAACACCATATATTTT | TRBV4-3 | NA | TRBJ1-3 | NA
CASSNTGQGSYEQYF | TGTGCCAGCTCCAATACGGGACAGGGTTCCTACGAGCAGTACTTC | TRBV18 | NA | TRBJ2-7 | TRBD1
CASSYSDSLSYEQYF | TGTGCCAGCAGTTACTCGGACAGTCTTTCCTACGAGCAGTACTTC | TRBV6-5 | NA | TRBJ2-7 | NA
CASSLARQPYEQYF | TGTGCCAGCAGCTTGGCCAGACAGCCCTACGAGCAGTACTTC | TRBV5-4 | NA | TRBJ2-7 | NA
CAISGQGSETQYF | TGTGCCATCAGTGGACAGGGGTCGGAGACCCAGTACTTC | TRBV10-3 | few | TRBJ2-5 | TRBD1
CASSPGGGDYGYTF | TGTGCCAGCTCCCCAGGAGGCGGGGACTATGGCTACACCTTC | TRBV18 | once | TRBJ1-2 | NA
CASTRGVGYEQYF | TGCGCCAGCACCCGGGGGGTAGGTTACGAGCAGTACTTC | TRBV10-1 | NA | TRBJ2-7 | TRBD2
CASSGQGARGYTF | TGTGCCAGCAGTGGACAGGGGGCGCGAGGCTACACCTTC | TRBV6-5 | NA | TRBJ1-2 | TRBD1
CASILTRGDQPQHF | TGTGCCAGCATCCTTACCCGGGGAGATCAGCCCCAGCATTTT | TRBV28 | NA | TRBJ1-5 | NA
CATSKWQDFYTGELFF | TGTGCCACCAGCAAGTGGCAGGACTTTTACACCGGGGAGCTGTTTTTT | TRBV15 | NA | TRBJ2-2 | NA
CASSLVGEGANYGYTF | TGTGCCAGCAGTCTCGTGGGGGAGGGGGCTAACTATGGCTACACCTTC | TRBV28 | NA | TRBJ1-2 | NA
CASSLEWTGGHGYTF | TGTGCCAGCAGCTTAGAGTGGACAGGGGGACATGGCTACACCTTC | TRBV11-3 | NA | TRBJ1-2 | TRBD1
CASSDRGAGDTQYF | TGTGCCAGCAGTGACCGGGGGGCAGGAGATACGCAGTATTTT | TRBV6-4 | NA | TRBJ2-3 | NA
CSARLDYEQYF | TGCAGTGCTAGACTAGACTACGAGCAGTACTTC | TRBV20-1 | NA | TRBJ2-7 | NA
CASSGRREGPNTGELFF | TGTGCCAGCAGCGGAAGGCGGGAGGGACCGAACACCGGGGAGCTGTTTTTT | TRBV9 | once | TRBJ2-2 | TRBD2
CASSEITAGKAYF | TGTGCCAGCAGTGAAATTACCGCAGGGAAGGCGTACTTC | TRBV2 | NA | TRBJ2-5 | NA
CASSLVSTVNSYEQYF | TGTGCCAGCAGCTTAGTGAGTACGGTGAACTCCTACGAGCAGTACTTC | TRBV7-2 | NA | TRBJ2-7 | NA
CASSPMGRASNQPQHF | TGTGCCAGCAGTCCTATGGGGAGGGCCAGCAATCAGCCCCAGCATTTT | TRBV27 | once | TRBJ1-5 | NA
CASSVRSAGELFF | TGTGCCAGCAGCGTAAGGAGTGCCGGGGAGCTGTTTTTT | TRBV9 | NA | TRBJ2-2 | NA
CASSLAGGVPGELFF | TGTGCCAGCAGCTTAGCGGGAGGGGTACCCGGGGAGCTGTTTTTT | TRBV6-5 | NA | TRBJ2-2 | TRBD2
CVTRVTGNDEQYF | TGCGTCACTAGAGTGACAGGGAACGACGAGCAGTACTTC | TRBV27 | NA | TRBJ2-7 | TRBD1
CASSLATSGSRNEQFF | TGTGCCAGCAGCTTAGCCACTAGCGGGAGTCGGAATGAGCAGTTCTTC | TRBV7-6 | few | TRBJ2-1 | TRBD2
CASSSKTLGGTGELFF | TGTGCCAGCAGCTCAAAAACTTTAGGGGGAACCGGGGAGCTGTTTTTT | TRBV7-6 | NA | TRBJ2-2 | NA
CASGKGQVSSYEQYF | TGTGCTAGTGGAAAGGGACAGGTAAGCTCCTACGAGCAGTACTTC | TRBV12-5 | once | TRBJ2-7 | TRBD1
CASSLDGRGYNEQFF | TGTGCCAGCAGCTTAGACGGGAGGGGTTACAATGAGCAGTTCTTC | TRBV11-1 | NA | TRBJ2-1 | TRBD2
CASTPLSGRAHGELFF | TGTGCCAGTACCCCTCTAAGCGGGAGGGCCCACGGGGAGCTGTTTTTT | TRBV19 | NA | TRBJ2-2 | TRBD2
CASNVLGQQNTEAFF | TGTGCCAGCAATGTCCTGGGACAGCAGAACACTGAAGCTTTCTTT | TRBV5-6 | few | TRBJ1-1 | TRBD1
CASSPPTTGLKETQYF | TGTGCCAGCTCACCACCTACGACAGGGTTAAAAGAGACCCAGTACTTC | TRBV18 | once | TRBJ2-5 | TRBD1
CASMGLAVTGELFF | TGTGCCAGCATGGGACTAGCGGTCACCGGGGAGCTGTTTTTT | TRBV27 | once | TRBJ2-2 | TRBD2
CANSEGGREVF | TGTGCCAACAGTGAAGGCGGGCGAGAGGTCTTC | TRBV6-1 | NA | TRBJ2-7 | NA
CASSNLGTGTGKQYF | TGTGCCAGTAGTAACCTCGGGACAGGAACGGGGAAGCAGTACTTC | TRBV19 | NA | TRBJ2-7 | TRBD1
CAWRDTDTEQFF | TGTGCCTGGAGGGACACGGACACTGAGCAGTTCTTC | TRBV30 | once | TRBJ2-1 | NA
CATTGYSGEAFF | TGTGCCACCACCGGGTATAGCGGCGAAGCTTTCTTT | TRBV2 | NA | TRBJ1-1 | NA
CATSRRRGGYEQYF | TGTGCCACCAGCAGACGTCGGGGGGGCTACGAGCAGTACTTC | TRBV15 | NA | TRBJ2-7 | TRBD2
CASSQDWAGGDEQYF | TGCGCCAGCAGCCAAGATTGGGCGGGGGGGGACGAGCAGTACTTC | TRBV4-3 | few | TRBJ2-7 | TRBD2
CASSLVRSGRLLGTDTQYF | TGTGCCAGCAGCTTGGTACGTAGCGGGAGGCTGTTGGGGACAGATACGCAGTATTTT | TRBV5-6 | NA | TRBJ2-3 | TRBD2
CASSLTSGRARETQYF | TGTGCCAGCAGCCTAACGAGCGGGAGGGCCCGGGAGACCCAGTACTTC | TRBV21-1 | NA | TRBJ2-5 | NA
CASSREGDTDTQYF | TGTGCCAGCAGCCGGGAGGGGGACACAGATACGCAGTATTTT | TRBV14 | NA | TRBJ2-3 | NA
CASSLGLAGGTRSGANVLTF | TGCGCCAGCAGCTTGGGACTAGCGGGAGGGACACGCTCTGGGGCCAACGTCCTGACTTTC | TRBV5-1 | NA | TRBJ2-6 | TRBD2